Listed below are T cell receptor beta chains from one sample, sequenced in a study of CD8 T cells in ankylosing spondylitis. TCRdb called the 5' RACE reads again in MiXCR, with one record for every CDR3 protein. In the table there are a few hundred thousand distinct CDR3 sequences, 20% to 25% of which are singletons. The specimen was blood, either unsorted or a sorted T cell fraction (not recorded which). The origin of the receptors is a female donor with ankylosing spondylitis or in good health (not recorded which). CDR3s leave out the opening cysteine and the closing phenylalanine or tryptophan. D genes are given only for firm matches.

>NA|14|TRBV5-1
ASSLWGRVNTDTQY
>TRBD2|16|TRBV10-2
ASSASGTSGGSTDTQY
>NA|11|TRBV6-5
ASTLKGGTPGY
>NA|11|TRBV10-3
AIRLAADYGYT
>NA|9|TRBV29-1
SVGLGNEQF
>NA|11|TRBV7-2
ASSFPLADTQY
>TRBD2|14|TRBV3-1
ASSPRLAGLQETQY
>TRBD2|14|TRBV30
AWSFGPASGQETQY
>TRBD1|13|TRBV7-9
ASSLRDSLPYEQY
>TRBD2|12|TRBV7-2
ASSSRLAGVPQY
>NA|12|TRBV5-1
ASSLVRGWETQY
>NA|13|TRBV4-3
ASSQEIHRVYEQY
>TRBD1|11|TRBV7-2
ASTSTGVYEQY
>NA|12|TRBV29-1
SVYPGDLTDTQY
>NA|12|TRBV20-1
SARGRDSYYEQY
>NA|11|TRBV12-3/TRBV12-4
ASSLTGSYEQY
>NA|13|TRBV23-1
ASSRGKALGQPQH
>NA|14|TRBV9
ASSVGPGSVRETQY
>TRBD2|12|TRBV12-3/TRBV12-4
ASNRLADQETQY
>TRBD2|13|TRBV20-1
SARDLASGMDEQY
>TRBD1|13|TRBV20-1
SASLDNRGHNEQF
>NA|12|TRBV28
ASSQETDNYGYT
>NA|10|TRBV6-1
ASIPEGREAF
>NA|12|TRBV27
ASSVMGPAHEQY
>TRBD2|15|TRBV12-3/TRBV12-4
ASSISYSGRLSYEQY
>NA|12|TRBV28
ASTLATLGNIQY
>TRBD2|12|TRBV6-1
ATSGRGSYNEQF
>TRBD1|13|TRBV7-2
ASSLATGGHYEQY
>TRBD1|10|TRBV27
ASSPRQGGAF
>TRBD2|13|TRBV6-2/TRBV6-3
ASIGRLAGGNEQF
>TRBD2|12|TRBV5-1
ASRWAGDTGELF